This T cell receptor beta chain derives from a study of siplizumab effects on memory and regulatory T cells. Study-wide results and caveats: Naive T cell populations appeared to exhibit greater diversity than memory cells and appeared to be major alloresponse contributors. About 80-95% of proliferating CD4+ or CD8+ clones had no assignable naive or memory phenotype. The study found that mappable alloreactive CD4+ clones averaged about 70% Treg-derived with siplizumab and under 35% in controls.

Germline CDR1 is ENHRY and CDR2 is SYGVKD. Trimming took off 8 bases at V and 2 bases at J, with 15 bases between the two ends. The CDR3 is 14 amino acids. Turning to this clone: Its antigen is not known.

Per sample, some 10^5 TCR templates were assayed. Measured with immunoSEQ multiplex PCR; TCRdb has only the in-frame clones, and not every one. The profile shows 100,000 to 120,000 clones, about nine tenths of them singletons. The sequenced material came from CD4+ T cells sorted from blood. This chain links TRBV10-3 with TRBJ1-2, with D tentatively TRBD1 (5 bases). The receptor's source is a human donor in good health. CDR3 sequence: CAISNQGRNYGYTF. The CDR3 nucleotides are TGTGCCATCTCGAACCAGGGAAGGAACTATGGCTACACCTTC.